This T cell receptor beta chain originates from a study of radiotherapy plus CTLA-4 blockade in lung cancer. Study results and limitations: Early shifts in blood T cell clones, with interferon-beta, reportedly predicted response best.

TCRdb keeps only in-frame clones here, not all; method: immunoSEQ multiplex PCR. In the table there are 90,000 to 100,000 clones, under 85% of which are singletons. As concerns this clone: Its antigen is unidentified.

The CDR3 covers 13 residues. Germline CDR1 and CDR2: SQVTM and ANQGSEA. The ends were cut back, 4 bases at V and 3 bases at J, with 13 bases in the middle. V is TRBV29-1 and J is TRBJ2-7, with a weak D call TRBD2 (5 bases). This sequence was found in a human donor with non-small cell lung cancer who had a partial response to radiotherapy plus ipilimumab. Some clones in this sample may be carry-over from other donors' samples. The material was peripheral blood, obtained from a patient treated with radiotherapy plus ipilimumab. Here the CDR3 reads CSVGVGVNYEQYF. The CDR3 nucleotides read TGCAGCGTTGGGGTCGGGGTCAACTACGAGCAGTACTTC.